Listed below are T cell receptor beta chains from one sample, sequenced in a study of Tregs in tolerant kidney transplant recipients. Data came from immunoSEQ multiplex PCR; TCRdb stores just in-frame clones and leaves some out. The sample consists of nearly 50,000 clones, about nine tenths of them appearing once. The material was CD8+ T cells from blood (PBMCs), obtained 12 months after the transplant. These receptors were taken from a human patient who received a combined kidney and bone marrow transplant. The graft donor may account for some of the T cells. The CDR3 runs from the conserved cysteine through the conserved F or W. A D gene is named only where the DNA matches it firmly. Size is stated for part of the rows, as once, few or many counts, or as a class when the clone is expanded.

J	V	size	D	DNA	CDR3
TRBJ2-7	TRBV7-9	NA	NA	TGTGCCAGCAGCTCGAGATACAGGGACGAGCAGTACTTC	CASSSRYRDEQYF
TRBJ1-5	TRBV15	NA	NA	TGTGCCACCAGCAGAGATTTACGTAGAGGGTATAGCAATCAGCCCCAGCATTTT	CATSRDLRRGYSNQPQHF
TRBJ2-1	TRBV9	once	TRBD2	TGTGCCAGCAGCGTAGGGGGAGGGAGTAACAATGAGCAGTTCTTC	CASSVGGGSNNEQFF
TRBJ2-1	TRBV2	once	TRBD2	TGTGCCAGGACACCCCTTAGCGGGAGCCCCTACAATGAGCAGTTCTTC	CARTPLSGSPYNEQFF
TRBJ1-1	TRBV2	NA	TRBD1	TGTGCCAGCAGTGACCCCGGACAGGGGAAGAAGGGTGAAGCTTTCTTT	CASSDPGQGKKGEAFF
TRBJ2-7	TRBV5-6	NA	TRBD2	TGTGCCAGCAGCTCGGGACTAGCCTTCTACGAGCAGTACTTC	CASSSGLAFYEQYF
TRBJ2-1	TRBV25-1	NA	NA	TGTGCCAGCAGTGAATATAGTGCAGGGGCCGAGCAGTTCTTC	CASSEYSAGAEQFF
TRBJ2-7	TRBV4-1	NA	TRBD1	TGCGCCAGCAGCCAACCAGGGGGCCTGAACGAGCAGTACTTC	CASSQPGGLNEQYF
TRBJ1-1	TRBV7-9	NA	NA	TGTGCCAGCAGCTTAGTAAACACGAACACTGAAGCTTTCTTT	CASSLVNTNTEAFF
TRBJ2-1	TRBV6-4	many	TRBD2	TGTGCCAGCAGTGAGGACGCTAGCGGCCACAATGAGCAGTTCTTC	CASSEDASGHNEQFF
TRBJ1-3	TRBV4-1	NA	TRBD1	TGCGCCAGCAGCCAAGACGACAGGGGGCAAATTGTTGGAAACACCATATATTTT	CASSQDDRGQIVGNTIYF
TRBJ2-7	TRBV28	NA	NA	TGTGCCACACAACAGCTTCCGACTGAGGGAAGTGGCTACGAGCAGTACTTC	CATQQLPTEGSGYEQYF
TRBJ2-7	TRBV5-1	NA	TRBD1	TGCGCCAGCAGCTCAGACAGGGGGCGTACCTACGAGCAGTACTTC	CASSSDRGRTYEQYF
TRBJ2-7	TRBV5-1	NA	TRBD2	TGCGCCAGCAGCTTGGATGGTAGGGGACTAGCGGGAGTGGGTAGCGAGCAGTACTTC	CASSLDGRGLAGVGSEQYF
TRBJ1-2	TRBV5-1	NA	NA	TGCGCCAGCAGCTTGCAAGCTCCCGGGATCTTCTATGGCTACACCTTC	CASSLQAPGIFYGYTF
TRBJ2-5	TRBV4-1	NA	TRBD1	TGCGCCAGCAGATCCGGGACAGGGGGCTTGGAGACCCAGTACTTC	CASRSGTGGLETQYF
TRBJ2-1	TRBV4-2	once	TRBD2	TGTGCCAGCAGCCAAGAGTCCAGCGGGGTTTACAATGAGCAGTTCTTC	CASSQESSGVYNEQFF
TRBJ2-7	TRBV15	NA	TRBD2	TGTGCCACCACCCCCGGGGGGGGTTACGAGCAGTACTTC	CATTPGGGYEQYF
TRBJ2-1	TRBV2	NA	NA	TGTGCCAGCAGTTTTACCATGGGGAGATCCTACAATGAGCAGTTCTTC	CASSFTMGRSYNEQFF
TRBJ2-2	TRBV2	NA	NA	TGTGCCAGCAGTCGAGGACACCTACAGACGAACACCGGGGAGCTGTTTTTT	CASSRGHLQTNTGELFF
TRBJ2-5	TRBV28	NA	NA	TGTGCCAGCAGTTGGGGACTGCAAGAGACCCAGTACTTC	CASSWGLQETQYF
TRBJ2-1	TRBV6-5	NA	NA	TGTGCCAGCAGTTACTCGAGGCAGCCCTACTACAATGAGCAGTTCTTC	CASSYSRQPYYNEQFF
TRBJ1-5	TRBV5-1	NA	NA	TGCGCCAGCAGCTTGGGGCCTGTCCCCTATCAGCCCCAGCATTTT	CASSLGPVPYQPQHF
TRBJ2-1	TRBV7-9	once	NA	TGTGCCAGCAGCTTAAGCTCGCTAGTCCTCTTGGATGAGCAGTTCTTC	CASSLSSLVLLDEQFF
TRBJ2-5	TRBV10-3	NA	TRBD2	TGTGCCATCGGATCCGGGACTAGCGGTACCCAAGAGACCCAGTACTTC	CAIGSGTSGTQETQYF
TRBJ2-2	TRBV15	NA	NA	TGTGCCACCAGCAGAGGGACAGCCCACACCGGGGAGCTGTTTTTT	CATSRGTAHTGELFF
TRBJ1-1	TRBV2	NA	NA	TGTGCCAGCAGTGGTCGTCGGCAGGGCGACACTGAAGCTTTCTTT	CASSGRRQGDTEAFF
TRBJ2-7	TRBV25-1	NA	NA	TGTGCCAGCAGTCGGGACATGGGTTTTGACGAGCAGTACTTC	CASSRDMGFDEQYF
TRBJ1-1	TRBV10-3	NA	NA	TGTGCCATCAAAAAAGAGGACTCCTTGAACACTGAAGCTTTCTTT	CAIKKEDSLNTEAFF
TRBJ1-1	TRBV11-2	NA	NA	TGTGCCAGCAGCTTATACGGGGGTAAGGACACTGAAGCTTTCTTT	CASSLYGGKDTEAFF
TRBJ2-1	TRBV6-1	medium-sized	TRBD2	TGTGCCAGCAGTGAAGGGACTAGCGGGAGCGATGAGCAGTTCTTC	CASSEGTSGSDEQFF
TRBJ1-1	TRBV6-6	NA	TRBD1	TGTGCCAGCAGTCCGACAGGGGATGGAACTGAAGCTTTCTTT	CASSPTGDGTEAFF
TRBJ2-1	TRBV9	NA	TRBD1	TGTGCCAGCAGCGTAGCGGGGGGACAGGGTTTGGGAGTGGAGCAGTTCTTC	CASSVAGGQGLGVEQFF
TRBJ2-3	TRBV4-3	NA	TRBD2	TGCGCCAGCGGCGGGGGTGGCTTCGCAGATACGCAGTATTTT	CASGGGGFADTQYF
TRBJ2-3	TRBV5-1	NA	TRBD2	TGCGCCAGCAGCTTGGCCCGGGGGGAAGATACGCAGTATTTT	CASSLARGEDTQYF
TRBJ1-1	TRBV28	NA	NA	TGTGCCAGCAGTGTTCCCTTCACTGAAGCTTTCTTT	CASSVPFTEAFF
TRBJ2-7	TRBV5-1	once	NA	TGCGCCAGCGGTAGAGTCGATCCCTACGAGCAGTACTTC	CASGRVDPYEQYF
TRBJ1-2	TRBV13	NA	TRBD1	TGTGCCAGCAGCCATCGGACAGGGGTATATGGCTACACCTTC	CASSHRTGVYGYTF
TRBJ2-1	TRBV28	NA	NA	TGTGCCAGCAGTCACATTTATCCCGATCACAATGAGCAGTTCTTC	CASSHIYPDHNEQFF
TRBJ2-1	TRBV19	NA	NA	TGTGCCAGTAGCTGGACTACCTACAATGAGCAGTTCTTC	CASSWTTYNEQFF
TRBJ1-1	TRBV9	NA	NA	TGTGCCAGCAGCGTGGAGGGTCACACTGAAGCTTTCTTT	CASSVEGHTEAFF
TRBJ1-1	TRBV19	NA	TRBD1	TGTGCCAGTAGTATGACAGGGATTTGGAACACTGAAGCTTTCTTT	CASSMTGIWNTEAFF
TRBJ2-2	TRBV28	NA	NA	TGTGCCAGCAGGCCCGGCGTAGAGGGCACCGGGGAGCTGTTTTTT	CASRPGVEGTGELFF
TRBJ2-3	TRBV2	NA	NA	TGTGCCAGCAGTGCGTCGGGGTCTACGCAGTATTTT	CASSASGSTQYF
TRBJ2-1	TRBV15	NA	TRBD1	TGTGCCACCAGCAGCTCCGGGACAGGGGACTTGGATGAGCAGTTCTTC	CATSSSGTGDLDEQFF
TRBJ2-3	TRBV4-2	NA	NA	TGTGCCAGCAGCCATACTAGCACAGATACGCAGTATTTT	CASSHTSTDTQYF
TRBJ2-1	TRBV19	NA	NA	TGTGCCAGTAGTATTACCCAGTACAATGAGCAGTTCTTC	CASSITQYNEQFF
TRBJ1-4	TRBV25-1	NA	NA	TGTGCCAGCAACCACTGGGGGGGAACTAATGAAAAACTGTTTTTT	CASNHWGGTNEKLFF
TRBJ2-7	TRBV19	NA	NA	TGTGCCAGTAGTGGAGGGTCCTACGAGCAGTACTTC	CASSGGSYEQYF
TRBJ2-3	TRBV11-3	NA	TRBD2	TGTGCCAGCAGCTTAGTGGCTAGCGGGGGGGCTGGCACAGATACGCAGTATTTT	CASSLVASGGAGTDTQYF
TRBJ2-1	TRBV9	NA	TRBD2	TGTGCCAGCAGCGTAGCGGGGGGAGCGGGAGCCCTGAATGAGCAGTTCTTC	CASSVAGGAGALNEQFF
TRBJ2-6	TRBV9	NA	NA	TGTGCCAGCTCCACTGACAGGGCCAACGTCCTGACTTTC	CASSTDRANVLTF
TRBJ1-1	TRBV9	NA	NA	TGTGCCAGCAGCGAAGACCCCCGGGTAGTGGACACTGAAGCTTTCTTT	CASSEDPRVVDTEAFF